Detailed here is one T cell receptor beta chain. Primers included in the PCR were 60 Vbeta and 13 Jbeta primers. Only in-frame clones appear in the TCRdb table, and some are missing; sequencing was by immunoSEQ multiplex PCR. Recorded for this sample: 40,000 or so clones. J lost 4 bases, V lost 1 base, and 13 bases had no gene match. Germline V gene data show CDR1 as LGHNA and CDR2 as YSLEER. The CDR3 covers 18 residues. This sample stems from a study of cytomegalovirus exposure and HLA in healthy donors. The sequenced sample was PBMCs. The TCR was taken from a man aged 30 to 45 in good health and CMV-seronegative. The chain recombines TRBV4-3 with TRBJ2-7; 10 nucleotides line up with TRBD2. CDR3 residues: CASSQVRASGSPRYEQYF. The CDR3 DNA is TGCGCCAGCAGCCAAGTGAGGGCTAGCGGGAGCCCAAGGTACGAGCAGTACTTC.